A single sample is the source of the 27 T cell receptor beta chains below, sequenced in a study of control samples from healthy donors and cancer patients. Sequencing was performed with immunoSEQ multiplex PCR; in TCRdb, only in-frame clones are kept and a portion is missing. The table shows about 160,000 clones, with around 90% occurring only once. Sequenced sample: blood. Every receptor here comes from a woman in her twenties or thirties in good health.

CDR3 in DNA: TGTGCCAGCAGCTCCCTGCCGGGACAGGGGGCCTTCTATCAAGAGACCCAGTACTTC. As protein: CASSSLPGQGAFYQETQYF. The chain has TRBV28 and TRBJ2-5, with TRBD1 identical over 12 bases. V lost 6 bases and J lost 2; bases outside the gene matches: 16. Per the germline V gene, CDR1 is MDHEN and CDR2 is SYDVKM. CDR3 length: 19 residues.

The chain employs TRBV7-8 and TRBJ1-5; no clear D gene. The V gene lost 5 bases and the J gene lost 7 bases, with 18 bases spanning the gap. Germline assignment: CDR1 SGHVS and CDR2 FQNEAQ. There are 15 residues in the CDR3. The CDR3 region is CASSLRWGGEQPQHF. In nucleotides, the CDR3 is TGTGCCAGCAGCCTGAGGTGGGGTGGTGAGCAGCCCCAGCATTTT.

The chain carries TRBV7-3 and TRBJ1-2; D is unclear. V shed 4 bases and J shed 4 bases, with 13 bases lying between them. CDR1 SGHTA and CDR2 FQGTGA come from the germline V gene. The length of the CDR3 is 14 residues. CDR3 region: CASSSGRESYGYTF. The CDR3 coding sequence is TGTGCCAGCAGCTCCGGCCGGGAGTCCTATGGCTACACCTTC.

The genes are TRBV3-1 (or the pseudogene TRBV3-2) and TRBJ2-1; 15 bases are shared with TRBD2. This CDR3 is built from 22 residues. Germline V gene sequence: CDR1 LGHDT, CDR2 YNNKEL (reference sequence). Trimming at V came to 4 bases and at J to 4 bases, leaving 20 bases not matched to a gene. The CDR3 spells CASSPRTSGRALITNPYNEQFF. The CDR3 coding sequence is TGTGCCAGCAGCCCGCGGACTAGCGGGAGGGCCTTGATCACCAACCCTTACAATGAGCAGTTCTTC.

This clone was picked up one time. The chain couples TRBV28 to TRBJ2-6; possibly TRBD1 for D (6 bases). Germline V gene sequence: CDR1 MDHEN, CDR2 SYDVKM. V shed 4 bases and J shed 2 bases, with 12 bases lying between them. The CDR3 has 16 residues. This CDR3 is CASSSFRDTGANVLTF. The CDR3 coding sequence is TGTGCCAGCAGTTCCTTCAGGGACACTGGGGCCAACGTCCTGACTTTC.

Here the CDR3 reads CASSLESSGVGETQYF. CDR3 bases: TGTGCCAGCAGCTTGGAGTCTTCGGGGGTCGGGGAGACCCAGTACTTC. The chain couples TRBV5-4 to TRBJ2-5, with TRBD2 as a possible D gene (6 bases). The V end lost 0 bases, the J end lost 5 bases, and 17 bases lay between the germline ends. The length of the CDR3 is 16 residues. The germline CDR1 and CDR2 sequences are SGHNT and YYREEE (reference sequence).

This rearrangement joins TRBV7-9 to TRBJ1-3; a weak D match, TRBD1 (6 bases). Germline V gene sequence: CDR1 SEHNR, CDR2 FQNEAQ (reference sequence). The CDR3 loop spans 15 amino acids. V was cut by 4 bases and J by 0 bases, with 10 bases left in between. CDR3 amino acids: CASSSTGFSGNTIYF. The CDR3 DNA follows: TGTGCCAGCAGCTCGACAGGCTTCTCTGGAAACACCATATATTTT.

The chain employs TRBV19 and TRBJ2-7; 7 positions match TRBD1. V gave up 4 bases and J gave up 4 bases; unmatched junction bases: 4. CDR3 size: 13 residues. Germline CDR1 is LNHDA and CDR2 is SQIVND (reference sequence). The CDR3 DNA reads TGTGCCAGTAGTACGACAGGGCCTTACGAGCAGTACTTC. Its translation is CASSTTGPYEQYF.

V is TRBV27 and J is TRBJ1-5; possibly TRBD1 for D (5 bases). The V gene lost 1 base and the J gene lost 3 bases, with 10 bases spanning the gap. Germline CDR1 reads MNHEY; CDR2 reads SMNVEV (reference sequence). CDR3 size: 15 residues. CDR3 in DNA: TGTGCCAGCAGTTTATGGCCAGGGAACAATCAGCCCCAGCATTTT. Translated: CASSLWPGNNQPQHF.

The gene calls are TRBV2 and TRBJ2-1; D is perhaps TRBD2 (5 bases). This CDR3 comprises 13 residues. In germline, CDR1 is SNHLY, CDR2 FYNNEI. V lost 7 bases to trimming and J lost 4 bases, with 11 bases between them. The CDR3 nucleotides are TGTGCCAGCATCATCGGGATTTACAATGAGCAGTTCTTC. Protein: CASIIGIYNEQFF.

The chain is built from TRBV7-3 and TRBJ1-1, with 8 bases matching TRBD1. Germline loops: CDR1 SGHTA, CDR2 FQGTGA. The ends lost 4 bases at V and 1 base at J; junction bases unmatched: 2. This CDR3 spans 14 amino acids. CDR3 sequence reads: CASSSQGANTEAFF. CDR3 nucleotide sequence: TGTGCCAGCAGCTCCCAGGGGGCGAACACTGAAGCTTTCTTT.

This chain joins TRBV3-1 (or the pseudogene TRBV3-2) and TRBJ1-1, with D unresolved. V was shortened by 4 bases and J by 5 bases, with 20 bases between the two germline ends. There are 16 residues in the CDR3. Germline V gives CDR1 LGHDT, CDR2 YNNKEL (reference sequence). CDR3 DNA sequence: TGTGCCAGCAGCCCGGGCTGGCAGGTTCGAGGGACTGAAGCTTTCTTT. Translation gives CASSPGWQVRGTEAFF.

The rearrangement uses TRBV28 and TRBJ1-2; 10 nucleotides agree with TRBD1. Germline V gene data show CDR1 as MDHEN and CDR2 as SYDVKM. V lost 4 bases, J lost 4 bases, and 12 bases stayed unmatched. This CDR3 has 17 residues. CDR3 bases: TGTGCCAGCAGTTCGCCCGGAAGACAGGGGGCAGGCTATGGCTACACCTTC. This sequence encodes CASSSPGRQGAGYGYTF.

The chain uses TRBV27 and TRBJ2-1; D is possibly TRBD2 (6 bases). Germline V lookup: CDR1 MNHEY, CDR2 SMNVEV (reference sequence). The CDR3 loop spans 14 amino acids. Deletions cut 6 bases from V and 6 bases from J, with 15 bases between. CDR3 amino acids: CASSHDPRGNEQFF. In nucleotides, the CDR3 is TGTGCCAGCAGCCACGACCCGCGGGGCAATGAGCAGTTCTTC.

This clone turned up a few times. The gene calls are TRBV2 and TRBJ2-7; possible D gene TRBD1, 6 bases. CDR3 size: 12 residues. Trimming pared 8 bases from V and 4 bases from J, leaving 12 bases between. Germline CDR1 and CDR2: SNHLY and FYNNEI. The DNA for the CDR3 is TGTGCCAGCGCGACCACAGGGTACGAGCAGTACTTC. Amino acid sequence: CASATTGYEQYF.

The rearrangement links TRBV4-2 to TRBJ1-2, with 7 bases identical to TRBD1. The J segment lost 3 bases and the V segment lost 1 base, leaving 5 bases of the junction unmatched. Germline values: CDR1 LGHNA, CDR2 YNFKEQ. The CDR3 has 15 residues. The CDR3 DNA is TGTGCCAGCAGCCAAGCCGACAGGGATGACTATGGCTACACCTTC. Its protein product is CASSQADRDDYGYTF.

V and J are TRBV7-8 and TRBJ2-1; 10 nucleotides match TRBD2. J lost 4 bases, V lost 6 bases, and 6 bases had no gene match. Germline V gene data show CDR1 as SGHVS and CDR2 as FQNEAQ. This CDR3 contains 15 residues. CDR3 sequence (DNA): TGTGCCAGCAGATCCGGGACTAGCGCATACAATGAGCAGTTCTTC. Encoded protein: CASRSGTSAYNEQFF.

This chain connects TRBV27 to TRBJ2-7, with D perhaps being TRBD1 or TRBD2 (5 bases each). The V gene lost 2 bases and the J gene lost 4 bases, with 15 bases spanning the gap. CDR1 is MNHEY and CDR2 is SMNVEV in the germline V gene (reference sequence). The CDR3 covers 15 residues. The CDR3: CASSLGDPLWYEQYF. The CDR3 nucleotides are TGTGCCAGCAGTTTAGGGGACCCACTATGGTACGAGCAGTACTTC.

This rearrangement joins TRBV10-3 to TRBJ2-1; D gene uncertain. The CDR3 loop spans 13 amino acids. Germline V CDR1 and CDR2: ENHRY, SYGVKD. V lost 10 bases and J 5 bases, leaving 15 bases between the germline ends. CDR3 residues: CATSAATHNEQFF. In DNA, the CDR3 is TGTGCCACCTCGGCCGCCACTCACAATGAGCAGTTCTTC.

The chain combines TRBV12-5 with TRBJ2-1; TRBD1 aligns across 8 bases. With V trimmed by 2 bases and J by 0 bases, 6 bases remained unmatched. The CDR3 covers 17 residues. Germline V gene sequence: CDR1 LGHNT, CDR2 FRNRAP. The CDR3 loop reads CASGLSVTGGSYNEQFF. DNA of the CDR3: TGTGCTAGTGGTTTGTCCGTAACAGGGGGCTCCTACAATGAGCAGTTCTTC.

This clone was detected only once. The chain joins TRBV14 to TRBJ2-7; D gene uncertain. Germline lookup yields CDR1 SGHDN and CDR2 FVKESK. The CDR3 consists of 13 residues. Trimming took 1 base from V and 4 from J, leaving 8 bases between them. Written as DNA, the CDR3 is TGTGCCAGCAGCCAAGGATTTTATTACGAGCAGTACTTC. This codes for CASSQGFYYEQYF.

The V and J genes are TRBV21-1 and TRBJ1-2; the table's TRBD1 call for D was not verified on the DNA. TRBV21-1 is a documented pseudogene. This CDR3 is 18 amino acids long. As DNA, the CDR3 is TGTGCCAGCAGCATCCACCGGGACAGGGGGCCCTTTAACTATGGCTACACCTTC. Amino acids: CASSIHRDRGPFNYGYTF.

The genes are TRBV9 and TRBJ2-7; either TRBD1 or TRBD2 may supply D (5 bases each). In germline, CDR1 is SGDLS, CDR2 YYNGEE. CDR3 length: 14 residues. V gave up 4 bases and J gave up 6 bases, with 17 bases separating them. CDR3 amino acids: CASSPSGAVAEQYF. For the CDR3, the DNA is TGTGCCAGCAGCCCATCCGGGGCCGTTGCCGAGCAGTACTTC.

The rearrangement joins TRBV29-1 to TRBJ1-2; D call uncertain. The CDR3 sequence is 12 residues long. Germline assignment: CDR1 SQVTM and CDR2 ANQGSEA. Deletions cut 3 bases from V and 5 bases from J, with 10 bases between. CDR3 amino acids: CSVEGRPYGYTF. The CDR3 nucleotides are TGCAGCGTTGAGGGCAGGCCATATGGCTACACCTTC.

J is TRBJ2-5 and V is TRBV4-1; 12 bases fit TRBD2. From germline, CDR1 is MGHRA and CDR2 YSYEKL. The CDR3 has 18 amino acids. J lost 2 bases, V lost 4 bases, and 11 bases had no gene match. The CDR3 sequence: CASSPGTSGRHMQETQYF. CDR3 DNA: TGCGCCAGCAGCCCAGGGACTAGCGGGCGGCACATGCAAGAGACCCAGTACTTC.

This chain connects TRBV3-1 (or the pseudogene TRBV3-2) to TRBJ2-1; D is ambiguous. Deletions cut 0 bases from V and 0 bases from J, with 9 bases between. In germline, CDR1 is LGHDT, CDR2 YNNKEL (reference sequence). CDR3 length equals 16 residues. The CDR3 nucleotides are TGTGCCAGCAGCCAAGAGACCACAAGCTCCTACAATGAGCAGTTCTTC. This encodes CASSQETTSSYNEQFF.

This chain links TRBV19 with TRBJ2-7; 9 bases line up with TRBD2. CDR3 length: 13 residues. V shed 8 bases and J 4 bases; nucleotides not matched to a gene: 6. Per germline, CDR1 LNHDA and CDR2 SQIVND (reference sequence). CDR3 loop: CASSAGGGYEQYF. The CDR3 coding sequence is TGTGCCAGTTCAGCGGGAGGAGGGTACGAGCAGTACTTC.